This T cell receptor (beta chain) was profiled in a study of neurological immune-mediated disorders (dated by TCRdb to between 2018 and 2021). For context, the study as a whole: Among the roughly 35 multiple sclerosis patients, some 31 had relapsing-remitting MS and 3 had secondary progressive MS. The cohort included some 68 subjects: about 14 with HAM/TSP, around 34 with multiple sclerosis, and some 20 healthy controls. Peripheral blood TCR-beta repertoires from HTLV-I-associated myelopathy (HAM/TSP) patients, multiple sclerosis patients and healthy controls were compared by UMI-based sequencing. The 90 to 110 TCR-beta libraries included longitudinal samples, technical triplicates and paired sorted CD4+ and CD8+ T-cell subsets alongside PBMC samples. The paper as a whole reports these results and caveats: Expanded clones from different subjects shared no identical CDR3 amino acid sequences, which suggests that TCR-beta repertoires were private in all groups. Repertoires from 18 of 34 MS patients were grouped by phylogenetic analysis into a cluster of related CDR3 sequences, suggesting a possible repertoire-level signature. No association of the MS cluster with clinical or MRI features was observed, and the need for larger cohorts was stated by the authors. TCR clonal expansion was highest in HAM/TSP patients and lowest in MS patients, with MS patients falling below even healthy controls.

To synthesize cDNA, template-switch 5'RACE was performed with a primer carrying a 10-nucleotide random unique molecular identifier so that each TCR transcript was tagged. Over 190 million TCR-beta sequences, covering 15-18 subjects, were produced in each sequencing run. The RNeasy kit was used for extraction of total RNA. Using the KAPA Real-time Library Amplification kit, TCR-beta VDJ regions were amplified with primers for the TCR constant region and the 5'RACE anchor. A first PCR added sample indexes and Illumina adaptors, and a second PCR then raised library yield. After Ampure bead purification, the TCR product of roughly 650 bp was size-selected on a 2% E-gel SizeSelection system. Before pooling, library quality was assessed on a Bioanalyzer, concentration was determined with Qubit, and library quantification was performed with the Kapa Library Quantification kit. Paired-end 2 x 150 bp sequencing of the libraries was performed on an Illumina HiSeq 2500. To increase sequence diversity, roughly 24-32% phiX was spiked into each library pool. For the original study's pipeline: Quality-filtered reads were processed with the UMI-based MiGEC pipeline, and over 75% of raw TCR sequences were removed by the MiGEC pipeline during error correction. IMGT germline references were used for aligning VDJ genes, and each clonotype was defined as a unique CDR3 amino acid sequence together with its V-J genes. VDJtools evaluated clonal expansion, Shannon diversity and CDR3 relatedness (CalcPairwiseDistances, ClusterSamples); CLCbio workbench built phylogenetic trees. A clone was classed as expanded if it had 8 or more unique UMIs, a cutoff based on coefficient-of-variation modelling across technical triplicates. The public reads were reprocessed in TCRdb via fastp at Q25 and MiXCR, keeping in-frame beta chains. Records with the same CDR3 protein are collapsed into one entry carrying the most frequent genes and DNA. None of the V and J calls come from the authors' own analysis; TCRdb made them. The sample data list tens of thousands of distinct CDR3 sequences, and approximately 4.1% of these were observed just once. The top ten clones comprise about 1.5% of the sample.

The germline V gene yields SGHRS for CDR1 and YFSETQ for CDR2. The CDR3 goes from the cysteine to the phenylalanine over 15 residues. Only CDR3 DNA remains: 45 bases, in frame from the first base. Clipping removes 1 base from V and 1 base from J, with 3 as the unmatched junction base count. For the unsorted PBMC libraries, 2 million PBMCs were stored in RNAlater at -80 degrees C until RNA extraction and were used to generate the libraries. The multiple sclerosis patients were enrolled in a US clinical protocol that used magnetic resonance imaging to evaluate disease progression. Peripheral blood underwent Ficoll-Hypaque density gradient centrifugation to isolate PBMCs, which were then cryopreserved in liquid nitrogen. At least ten counts were recorded for this clonotype. No cognate antigen has been identified for it. The record has no base qualities; no much larger clone is one base away.

The rearranged segments are TRBV5-1 and TRBJ2-3; the junction holds 7 bases that match TRBD1. The receptor was derived from a young man with multiple sclerosis. Sequences were obtained from PBMCs. DNA sequence: TGCGCCAGCAGCTTGTTGCAGGGGGGCACAGATACGCAGTATTTT. Its protein product is CASSLLQGGTDTQYF.